These T cell receptor beta chains were read from a single sample in a study of Ad26.COV2.S vaccination and SARS-CoV-2 variants. Sequencing used immunoSEQ multiplex PCR; TCRdb keeps in-frame clones, though not all of them. The sample lists fewer than 400,000 clones, just over 85% occurring once. The material sequenced was peripheral blood, taken in a trial of Ad26.COV2.S vaccine versus placebo. These receptor sequences come from a person aged 18-60 years who received the Ad26.COV2.S COVID-19 vaccine or a placebo. CDR3s include the opening cysteine and the closing phenylalanine or tryptophan. D genes are given only for firm matches. Clone size is stated in some rows and not others, as once, few, many or a class when expanded.

d_gene: TRBD1
v_gene: TRBV2
j_gene: TRBJ2-1
abundance: -
CDR3nt: TGTGCCAGCAACCGGGACAGGGCATCCTACAATGAGCAGTTCTTC
CDR3aa: CASNRDRASYNEQFF

d_gene: -
v_gene: TRBV7-2
j_gene: TRBJ1-2
abundance: -
CDR3nt: TGTGCCAGCAGCTTAGTCATCAGGTCCAACTATGGCTACACCTTC
CDR3aa: CASSLVIRSNYGYTF

d_gene: -
v_gene: TRBV30
j_gene: TRBJ1-1
abundance: -
CDR3nt: TGTGCCTGGTCGGGGCGGAGGGACACTGAAGCTTTCTTT
CDR3aa: CAWSGRRDTEAFF

d_gene: -
v_gene: TRBV11-2
j_gene: TRBJ2-7
abundance: -
CDR3nt: TGTGCCAGCAGCCTAGGGGGGGAGCGCGAGCAGTACTTC
CDR3aa: CASSLGGEREQYF

d_gene: -
v_gene: TRBV9
j_gene: TRBJ1-3
abundance: many
CDR3nt: TGTGCCAGCAACGACCCACCAGGGACAAGCTCTGGAAACACCATATATTTT
CDR3aa: CASNDPPGTSSGNTIYF

d_gene: TRBD1
v_gene: TRBV9
j_gene: TRBJ1-2
abundance: -
CDR3nt: TGTGCCAGCAGCCCTCACCGGGACAGGGACCCGTATGGCTACACCTTC
CDR3aa: CASSPHRDRDPYGYTF

d_gene: TRBD1
v_gene: TRBV6-1
j_gene: TRBJ1-2
abundance: few
CDR3nt: TGTGCCAGCAGTGAACGCCGGGACAGGGGTTATGGCTACACCTTC
CDR3aa: CASSERRDRGYGYTF

d_gene: TRBD2
v_gene: TRBV3-1/TRBV3-2
j_gene: TRBJ2-5
abundance: once
CDR3nt: TGTGCCAGCAGCCAAGATATAAGAAGCGGGGGGGAGACCCAGTACTTC
CDR3aa: CASSQDIRSGGETQYF

d_gene: TRBD1
v_gene: TRBV10-1
j_gene: TRBJ1-1
abundance: -
CDR3nt: TGCGCCAGCCGTACAGGGGGCCATACGGATACAATTGAAGCTTTCTTT
CDR3aa: CASRTGGHTDTIEAFF

d_gene: TRBD2
v_gene: TRBV6-2/TRBV6-3
j_gene: TRBJ2-1
abundance: -
CDR3nt: TGTGCCAGCAGTCTTTACGGAAGCGGGGGGCTCTCAGAATATGAGCAGTTCTTC
CDR3aa: CASSLYGSGGLSEYEQFF

d_gene: -
v_gene: TRBV4-1
j_gene: TRBJ1-4
abundance: -
CDR3nt: TGCGCCAGCAGCCAAGCTGGGGCCCGAAATGAAAAACTGTTTTTT
CDR3aa: CASSQAGARNEKLFF

d_gene: -
v_gene: TRBV19
j_gene: TRBJ1-1
abundance: -
CDR3nt: TGTGCCAGTAGTATAGACCCCCGGGGAGGCACTGAAGCTTTCTTT
CDR3aa: CASSIDPRGGTEAFF

d_gene: -
v_gene: TRBV25-1
j_gene: TRBJ1-3
abundance: -
CDR3nt: TGTGCCAGCACCGACAGCCTCTCTGGAAACACCATATATTTT
CDR3aa: CASTDSLSGNTIYF

d_gene: -
v_gene: TRBV5-4
j_gene: TRBJ2-1
abundance: few
CDR3nt: TGTGCCAGCAGCTTGCGGGGGCGGGGGAATCGGTTCACCTACAATGAGCAGTTCTTC
CDR3aa: CASSLRGRGNRFTYNEQFF

d_gene: -
v_gene: TRBV18
j_gene: TRBJ1-5
abundance: -
CDR3nt: TGTGCCAGCTCACGAGTCCCTACTTCCCCTGGGGGTAGCAATCAGCCCCAGCATTTT
CDR3aa: CASSRVPTSPGGSNQPQHF

d_gene: -
v_gene: TRBV5-4
j_gene: TRBJ1-2
abundance: -
CDR3nt: TGTGCCAGCAGCTTGGGGGGGGACTATGGCTACACCTTC
CDR3aa: CASSLGGDYGYTF

d_gene: TRBD2
v_gene: TRBV9
j_gene: TRBJ2-5
abundance: -
CDR3nt: TGTGCCAGCAGCGTAGGGGTAGCGGGGGGACAAGAGACCCAGTACTTC
CDR3aa: CASSVGVAGGQETQYF